This T cell receptor (beta chain) was obtained from a study of blood T cell repertoires in COVID-19. For the study at large: There were acute and convalescent COVID-19 samples, and they came from the United States, Italy and Spain.

In the authors' methods: How many nucleated cells were present was estimated from reference gene primer amplification. The repertoire was sequenced with immunoSEQ multiplex PCR; TCRdb's copy has only in-frame clones and lacks some. The DNA was the basis for D and trimming; V, J and clone size are from that table. Among 80,000 or so clones listed, roughly nine tenths were seen once. J lost 1 base, V lost 1 base, and 4 bases had no gene match. From germline, CDR1 is LGHNA and CDR2 YNFKEQ. The CDR3 contains 16 residues. This chain links TRBV4-2 with TRBJ2-1; 7 nucleotides agree with TRBD2. Material for sequencing was peripheral blood. This receptor was obtained from a human donor in a cohort sampled during active COVID-19. The CDR3 spells CASSQVSGFSYNEQFF. The CDR3 region has the DNA TGTGCCAGCAGCCAAGTTAGCGGGTTTTCCTACAATGAGCAGTTCTTC.